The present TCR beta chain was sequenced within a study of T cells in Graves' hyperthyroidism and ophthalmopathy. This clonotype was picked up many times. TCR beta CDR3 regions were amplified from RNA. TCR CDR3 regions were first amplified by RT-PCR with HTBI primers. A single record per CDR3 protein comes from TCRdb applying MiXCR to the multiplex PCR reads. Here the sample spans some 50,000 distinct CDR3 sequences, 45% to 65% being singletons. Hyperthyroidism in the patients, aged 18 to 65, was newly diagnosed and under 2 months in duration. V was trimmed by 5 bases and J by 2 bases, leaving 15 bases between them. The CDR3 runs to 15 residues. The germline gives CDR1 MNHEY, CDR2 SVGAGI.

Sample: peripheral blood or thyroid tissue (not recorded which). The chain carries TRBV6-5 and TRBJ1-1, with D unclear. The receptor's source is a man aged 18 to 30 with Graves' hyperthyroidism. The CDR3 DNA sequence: TGTGCCAGCAGTCGGCTTAGGGTGGGAAACACTGAAGCTTTCTTT. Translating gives CASSRLRVGNTEAFF.